This T cell receptor (beta chain) comes out of a study of regulatory T cells in long-lasting Graves disease. Study results and limitations: TRBV28, TRBJ1-2 and TRBJ2-5 emerged as the favored segments in persistent disease. Less diverse TCR repertoires were seen in persistent Graves' patients than in newly diagnosed ones.

In TCRdb, the reads were re-called with MiXCR into one record per CDR3 protein. The table records about 1,500 distinct CDR3 sequences, almost 85% of them present only once. PBMC-extracted RNA yielded the TCR library. Peripheral blood, at roughly 8.4 milliliters, went into EDTA tubes. Germline CDR1 is LNHDA and CDR2 is SQIVND (reference sequence). Trimming pared 3 bases from V and 6 bases from J, leaving 11 bases between. The CDR3 spans 13 residues. Comment on this clonotype: Its antigen is currently unknown.

Source: peripheral blood mononuclear cells (PBMCs), taken with antithyroid drug treatment, in newly diagnosed or persistent Graves disease (not recorded which). The V call is TRBV19, the J call TRBJ1-2; D uncertain. The receptor was isolated from a woman aged 18-35 years with Graves disease. In nucleotides, the CDR3 is TGTGCCAGTAGTATCACGATAAGGAATGGCTACACCTTC. Translation: CASSITIRNGYTF.